Shown below are 32 T cell receptor beta chains from a single sample sequenced in a study of PD-1 blockade in classical Hodgkin lymphoma (dated by TCRdb to the early 2020s). This specimen's time point label, interpreted: cycle 1 day 1 (C1D1), immediately before nivolumab initiation. Every trial patient had relapsed following autologous stem cell transplantation, and prior brentuximab vedotin exposure was what differed among cohorts A, B and C. CD4+ T cells were purified from thawed PBMCs by magnetic negative selection with a Miltenyi CD4+ T cell isolation kit. Receptor libraries were prepared by the immunoSEQ multiplex PCR assay. Drawn from immuneACCESS, this table holds only the in-frame rearrangements with V and J called that TCRdb kept. Clones are partly lost; checked studies trace under half to an unresolved V gene and leave the rest unexplained. Here the sample has 27,000 or so clones; over 65% occur a single time. The ten top clones hold about 2.4% of the sample.

This specimen consisted of CD4+ T cells from blood, obtained at baseline. The receptors come from a human donor with classical Hodgkin lymphoma.

The chain combines TRBV30 with TRBJ2-5; no firm D call. CDR1 and CDR2 from the germline V gene are GTSNPN and SVGIG (reference sequence). The CDR3 runs 12 residues. V was cut by 0 bases and J by 2 bases, with 4 bases left in between. CDR3 DNA: TGTGCCTGGAGTGTGGGTCAAGAGACCCAGTACTTC. This encodes CAWSVGQETQYF.

The chain carries TRBV11-3 and TRBJ2-1; 7 nucleotides agree with TRBD1. This CDR3 spans 18 amino acids. J was trimmed by 4 bases and V by 5 bases; bases with no gene match: 17. From germline, CDR1 is SGHNT and CDR2 YENEEA. CDR3 amino acids: CASSRYPPGQFIYNEQFF. Here the CDR3 DNA reads TGTGCCAGCAGCCGATACCCTCCGGGACAGTTTATTTACAATGAGCAGTTCTTC. The complete variable domain, with remaining parts taken from reference TRBV11-3 and TRBJ2-1, reads EAGVVQSPRYKIIEKKQPVAFWCNPISGHNTLYWYLQNLGQGPELLIRYENEEAVDDSQLPKDRFSAERLKGVDSTLKIQPAELGDSAVYLCASSRYPPGQFIYNEQFFGPGTRLTVL.

The chain has TRBV19 and TRBJ2-2; 8 bases line up with TRBD1. The germline CDR1 and CDR2 sequences are LNHDA and SQIVND (reference sequence). J was trimmed by 3 bases and V by 5 bases; bases with no gene match: 5. The CDR3 has 15 residues. The CDR3: CASSWTGIDTGELFF. The CDR3 DNA sequence: TGTGCCAGTAGTTGGACAGGGATCGACACCGGGGAGCTGTTTTTT.

The chain has TRBV7-8 and TRBJ1-2; perhaps TRBD1 as D (6 bases). The CDR3 runs 14 residues. V lost 5 bases to trimming and J lost 2 bases, with 12 bases between them. Germline V lookup: CDR1 SGHVS, CDR2 FQNEAQ. This CDR3 is CASSPGTTNYGYTF. The CDR3 DNA is TGTGCCAGCAGCCCAGGGACAACCAACTATGGCTACACCTTC.

The chain uses TRBV4-3 and TRBJ2-5; no clear D. The J call may not be correct, given that the DNA end is closer to TRBJ2-7. Germline values: CDR1 LGHNA, CDR2 YSLEER. The CDR3 is made up of 13 amino acids. Here the CDR3 DNA reads TGCGCCAGCAGCCAAGATATACGCTACGAGCAGTACTTC. Translation: CASSQDIRYEQYF.

This rearrangement joins TRBV5-1 to TRBJ2-5; 8 nucleotides match TRBD2. This CDR3 comprises 15 residues. Losses at the gene ends were 4 bases for V and 1 base for J; bases not matched to a gene: 6. Looked up from germline, CDR1 is SGHRS and CDR2 is YFSETQ. CDR3 protein: CASSGQAGAQETQYF. The CDR3 nucleotides are TGCGCCAGCAGCGGCCAAGCGGGGGCCCAAGAGACCCAGTACTTC.

The rearrangement uses TRBV27 and TRBJ1-4; D gene uncertain. Trimming cost V 5 bases and J 7 bases, with 20 bases left between them. Germline CDR1 reads MNHEY; CDR2 reads SMNVEV (reference sequence). This CDR3 region has 16 residues. CDR3 bases: TGTGCCAGCAGTCCAACTGGACTGAGACCAGTTGAAAAACTGTTTTTT. Protein product: CASSPTGLRPVEKLFF.

This chain uses TRBV11-2 with TRBJ1-1, with 7 bases aligning to TRBD1. The length of the CDR3 is 15 residues. With 2 bases clipped from V and 8 bases from J, the junction kept 11 bases outside the gene matches. The germline V gene encodes CDR1 SGHAT and CDR2 FQNNGV. The CDR3 is CASSLREDRSLEAFF. The CDR3, as DNA: TGTGCCAGCAGCTTACGCGAGGACAGGTCTCTGGAAGCTTTCTTT. Looking up the rest from reference TRBV11-2 and TRBJ1-1 gives the full variable domain: EAGVAQSPRYKIIEKRQSVAFWCNPISGHATLYWYQQILGQGPKLLIQFQNNGVVDDSQLPKDRFSAERLKGVDSTLKIQPAKLEDSAVYLCASSLREDRSLEAFFGQGTRLTVV.

This clone was counted only a few times. The chain recombines TRBV18 with TRBJ2-7; D perhaps matches TRBD1 (5 bases). Germline loops: CDR1 KGHSH, CDR2 LQKENI. The CDR3 covers 15 residues. The V gene lost 1 base and the J gene lost 2 bases, with 12 bases spanning the gap. CDR3 in amino acids: CASSPRSDSPYEQYF. As DNA, the CDR3 is TGTGCCAGCTCACCACGCTCAGACAGCCCCTACGAGCAGTACTTC.

The J gene is TRBJ1-1, the V gene TRBV20-1, with D unresolved. V was trimmed by 3 bases and J by 7 bases, leaving 6 bases between them. This CDR3 region has 10 residues. Looked up from germline, CDR1 is DFQATT and CDR2 is SNEGSKA (reference sequence). CDR3 protein: CSASRIEAFF. CDR3 nucleotides: TGCAGTGCTAGCCGAATTGAAGCTTTCTTT.

This chain connects TRBV5-4 to TRBJ2-3, with no clear D. Germline V gene data show CDR1 as SGHNT and CDR2 as YYREEE (reference sequence). V dropped 0 bases and J dropped 0 bases, with 2 bases sitting between them. The CDR3 covers 13 residues. CDR3 nucleotide sequence: TGTGCCAGCAGCTTGGAGAGCACAGATACGCAGTATTTT. It encodes CASSLESTDTQYF.

The J gene is TRBJ2-5, the V gene TRBV5-1; D possibly corresponds to TRBD2 (7 bases). The CDR3 length is 13 residues. Germline lookup yields CDR1 SGHRS and CDR2 YFSETQ. V was clipped by 5 bases and J by 5 bases, with 13 bases between them. The CDR3 region is CASSGGAGETQYF. DNA for the CDR3: TGCGCCAGCAGTGGGGGGGCCGGGGAGACCCAGTACTTC.

V is TRBV30 and J is TRBJ1-4, with D possibly matching TRBD1 (6 bases). Trimming cost V 0 bases and J 7 bases, with 12 bases left between them. Germline V lookup: CDR1 GTSNPN, CDR2 SVGIG (reference sequence). This CDR3 is 14 amino acids long. The CDR3 here is CAWSVYRVGEKLFF. As DNA, the CDR3 is TGTGCCTGGAGTGTTTACAGGGTCGGTGAAAAACTGTTTTTT.

J is TRBJ2-3 and V is TRBV4-3, with TRBD1 identical over 8 bases. J was trimmed by 1 base and V by 2 bases; bases with no gene match: 5. Germline V gene sequence: CDR1 LGHNA, CDR2 YSLEER. The CDR3 length is 16 residues. The CDR3 loop reads CASSQLTTGGTDTQYF. The CDR3 region has the DNA TGCGCCAGCAGCCAACTAACGACAGGGGGCACAGATACGCAGTATTTT.

The V and J genes are TRBV30 and TRBJ2-7; 7 nucleotides line up with TRBD2. In germline, CDR1 is GTSNPN, CDR2 SVGIG (reference sequence). Trimming removed 7 bases from V and 3 bases from J; junction bases left unmatched: 9. The CDR3 consists of 13 residues. CDR3 region: CAFRAGSRYEQYF. Written as DNA, the CDR3 is TGTGCCTTTAGAGCGGGGTCACGCTACGAGCAGTACTTC.

The chain links TRBV13 to TRBJ1-2, with 7 bases lining up with TRBD1. V shed 5 bases and J 1 base; nucleotides not matched to a gene: 10. Germline lookup yields CDR1 PRHDT and CDR2 FYEKMQ (reference sequence). The CDR3 has 16 residues. The DNA for the CDR3 is TGTGCCAGCAGCACCCTAGGCAGGGGGGGTAACTATGGCTACACCTTC. It translates to CASSTLGRGGNYGYTF.

The rearrangement uses TRBV5-5 and TRBJ2-3; no reliable D call. Trimming stripped 5 bases from V and 6 bases from J, with 10 bases between. CDR3 length equals 12 residues. Germline V lookup: CDR1 SGHKS, CDR2 YYEKEE (reference sequence). The CDR3 nucleotides read TGTGCCAGCAGTCGTACCGCCGATACGCAGTATTTT. Residues: CASSRTADTQYF.

V usage is TRBV7-8 and J usage is TRBJ2-4; TRBD1 matches at 8 bases. With V trimmed by 6 bases and J by 9 bases, 13 bases remained unmatched. Germline-derived CDR1 and CDR2 are SGHVS and FQNEAQ. This CDR3 has 15 residues. The CDR3 protein is CASSSGQGGGGIQYF. The CDR3 DNA reads TGTGCCAGCAGTTCTGGACAGGGAGGTGGCGGCATTCAGTACTTC.

The chain is built from TRBV5-1 and TRBJ2-3; D is undetermined. The CDR3 is 16 amino acids. V dropped 0 bases and J dropped 1 base, with 12 bases sitting between them. From germline, CDR1 is SGHRS and CDR2 YFSETQ. The CDR3 DNA reads as TGCGCCAGCAGCTTGGTTAGGCCGGACGGCACAGATACGCAGTATTTT. This gives the protein CASSLVRPDGTDTQYF.

The V call is TRBV6-4, the J call TRBJ2-7, with 7 positions matching TRBD1. The germline gives CDR1 MRHNA, CDR2 SNTAGT. Trimming cost V 4 bases and J 4 bases; bases outside gene matches: 1. CDR3 size: 12 residues. The CDR3: CASSGQGYEQYF. The CDR3 DNA sequence: TGTGCCAGCAGTGGACAGGGTTACGAGCAGTACTTC.

The chain employs TRBV12-5 and TRBJ2-7; D is uncertain. The CDR3 has 14 amino acids. Trimming shortened V by 1 base and J by 7 bases, and 14 bases separated the two germline ends. Per germline, CDR1 LGHNT and CDR2 FRNRAP. CDR3 DNA: TGTGCTAGTGGTTTGGGGCAGGCCGCACGGGAGCAGTACTTC. It yields the protein CASGLGQAAREQYF.

The J gene is TRBJ1-4, the V gene TRBV19; no clear D gene. The CDR3 is 19 amino acids. V shed 6 bases and J shed 0 bases, with 23 bases lying between them. Germline assignment: CDR1 LNHDA and CDR2 SQIVND (reference sequence). CDR3 amino acids: CASSSPGTRWAPTNEKLFF. The CDR3 bases are TGTGCCAGTAGCTCCCCGGGCACCAGGTGGGCTCCAACTAATGAAAAACTGTTTTTT.

The chain couples TRBV6-6 to TRBJ2-7, with 12 nucleotides matching TRBD1. Unmatched junction bases numbered 8, after V lost 6 bases and J lost 2 bases. In germline, CDR1 is MNHNY, CDR2 SVGAGI (reference sequence). This CDR3 contains 16 residues. Here the CDR3 reads CASRITGTGGPYEQYF. The CDR3 bases are TGTGCCAGCAGAATTACCGGGACAGGGGGCCCCTACGAGCAGTACTTC.

The rearrangement joins TRBV9 to TRBJ2-2; tentatively, D is TRBD1 or TRBD2 (7 bases each). The germline V and J ends were trimmed by 4 bases and 3 bases, with 16 bases remaining between them. Per germline, CDR1 SGDLS and CDR2 YYNGEE. The CDR3 covers 16 residues. The CDR3 DNA reads TGTGCCAGCAGCATCCGGGACAGCGGGGACACCGGGGAGCTGTTTTTT. Amino acid sequence: CASSIRDSGDTGELFF.

The V gene is TRBV5-1, the J gene TRBJ1-6, with D perhaps matching TRBD1 (6 bases). This CDR3 is 20 amino acids long. The V end was cut by 0 bases, the J end by 0 bases, with 19 bases between. CDR1 and CDR2 (germline): SGHRS, YFSETQ. The CDR3, as DNA: TGCGCCAGCAGCTTGGGTATTGACGACAGGACGAGCTCCTATAATTCACCCCTCCACTTT. This gives the protein CASSLGIDDRTSSYNSPLHF.

The gene calls are TRBV11-2 and TRBJ1-1, with D perhaps TRBD1 (5 bases). The CDR3 spans 14 residues. Germline V lookup: CDR1 SGHAT, CDR2 FQNNGV. V dropped 2 bases and J dropped 2 bases, with 9 bases sitting between them. The chain's CDR3 is CASSLYQGNTEAFF. As DNA, the CDR3 is TGTGCCAGCAGCTTATACCAGGGAAACACTGAAGCTTTCTTT.

The V and J genes are TRBV11-3 and TRBJ1-3, with unresolved D. CDR1 SGHNT and CDR2 YENEEA come from the germline V gene. The CDR3 has 13 amino acids. Trimming took 2 bases from V and 4 from J, leaving 6 bases between them. CDR3 loop: CASSLSPGNTIYF. CDR3 DNA sequence: TGTGCCAGCAGCTTATCTCCCGGAAACACCATATATTTT.

This sequence joins TRBV21-1 and TRBJ1-6; TRBD1, as called in the table, went unchecked against the DNA. TRBV21-1 is an annotated pseudogene. CDR3 length equals 21 residues. The chain's CDR3 is CASSKDLGDSYWSSYNSPLHF. CDR3 DNA: TGTGCCAGCAGCAAAGATTTGGGGGACAGTTATTGGAGCTCCTATAATTCACCCCTCCACTTT.

The V call is TRBV12-5, the J call TRBJ2-1; 9 bases map to TRBD1. J gave up 7 bases and V 4 bases, and 5 bases lay outside the gene matches. Germline V CDR1 and CDR2: LGHNT, FRNRAP. The CDR3 is 14 residues long. CDR3 nucleotides: TGTGCTAGTGGTTCGTACAGGGGGCGAAATGAGCAGTTCTTC. Its protein product is CASGSYRGRNEQFF.

The CDR3 loop reads CATLEGGSYEQYF. CDR3 nucleotides: TGTGCCACCCTGGAGGGGGGATCCTACGAGCAGTACTTC. The rearrangement uses TRBV6-5 and TRBJ2-7; D tentatively fits TRBD1 or TRBD2 (6 bases each). Germline lookup yields CDR1 MNHEY and CDR2 SVGAGI. Trimming took 10 bases from V and 1 from J, leaving 14 bases between them. The CDR3 is made up of 13 amino acids.

The CDR3 DNA follows: TGCGCCAGCAGCCTTACAGGGGATTCCGGGGAGCTGTTTTTT. This translates into CASSLTGDSGELFF. J is TRBJ2-2 and V is TRBV5-1, with 7 positions matching TRBD1. The ends lost 4 bases at V and 6 bases at J; junction bases unmatched: 6. The CDR3 contains 14 residues. CDR1 and CDR2 from the germline V gene are SGHRS and YFSETQ.

The gene calls are TRBV19 and TRBJ1-5; maybe TRBD1 (5 bases). The V gene lost 2 bases and the J gene lost 4 bases, with 12 bases spanning the gap. The CDR3 is 15 residues long. The germline V gene has CDR1 LNHDA and CDR2 SQIVND (reference sequence). CDR3 bases: TGTGCCAGTAGTATAAGCCAACAGGCGAATCAGCCCCAGCATTTT. Its translation: CASSISQQANQPQHF.